This T cell receptor beta chain was sequenced during a study of blood T cell repertoires in COVID-19 (dated by TCRdb to the early 2020s). In the study overall: Samples covering the acute and convalescent phases of COVID-19 were provided by collaborators in the United States, Italy and Spain. A de-identified subject ID, COVID-19 status, age in years and sex were almost always included in the sample metadata. Where HLA class I and class II types were available, the types were taken from metadata supplied by the sample provider, not from assay-based typing. The material from the prospective study consisted of cDNA or gDNA derived from T cells, B-cell-depleted T cells, or PBMCs. Samples were obtained from the ongoing ImmuneRACE study (first 160 participants) and from over a thousand subjects provided by 6 global collaborators. A freely available public database, intended as a resource for researchers studying the immune response to SARS-CoV-2, is where the repertoires were released. Deeply sampled blood TCRbeta repertoires from subjects exposed to, actively infected with, or recovered from COVID-19 were included in the dataset. Study-wide conclusions, independent of this receptor: The amount of clinical and demographic metadata varied by source and participant and was provided uncurated.

V loses 0 bases of germline sequence and J loses 7 bases, and the interval between the two ends is 15 bases. Spanning cysteine to phenylalanine, the CDR3 consists of 14 amino acids. Here the CDR3 DNA is all that survives: 42 bases in frame from base 1. The CDR1 and CDR2 encoded by the germline V gene are SQVTM and ANQGSEA. Enrolling through a virtual design, the prospective study's participants ranged in age from roughly 18 to 89 years and lived across roughly 24 United States geographic areas. In the prospective study, participants were assigned to cohorts based on the clinical history participants reported in a screening survey and a study questionnaire. Each participant in the prospective study had whole blood, serum and a nasopharyngeal or oropharyngeal swab collected by mobile phlebotomists. Over an approximately two-month period, participants in the prospective study had the option of providing additional blood draws and questionnaires. Prospective study blood samples were shipped either frozen or at room temperature before DNA extraction.

The immunoSEQ Assay, a bias-controlled multiplex PCR, was used to amplify TCRbeta CDR3 regions from genomic DNA. The published analysis was carried out like this. The number of nucleated cells in each sample was estimated from the amplification of reference gene primers within the assay. To quantify the absolute abundance of each unique TCRbeta CDR3 rearrangement, sequence reads were collapsed and filtered. For each sample, productive Simpson clonality was calculated by taking the square root of Simpson's diversity index across productive rearrangements. TCRdb took over this immuneACCESS table, retaining in-frame rearrangements with V and J assigned. Such tables are incomplete; in checked studies, under half of the missing clones stem from an unresolved V gene, and the remainder is unexplained. The DNA was the basis for D and trimming; V, J and clone size are from that table. In all, the sample holds a few hundred thousand clones, and roughly 90% of those were seen once. Around 10% of the sample is taken by the ten largest.

Remarks on this clone: Its antigen target is currently unknown. No base quality information exists; no much larger clone differs at one position.

This receptor chain uses TRBV29-1 and TRBJ1-2, and perhaps TRBD1 as D gene, on 6 matching bases. The origin of this receptor is a man aged 18 to 29 with acute COVID-19. The sample was PBMCs or T cells enriched from blood (not recorded which). The DNA sequence reads TGCAGCGTTGAAGATTCCGACAGGATGTCTGGCTACACCTTC. It specifies CSVEDSDRMSGYTF.